The 29 T cell receptor beta chains below were found in one sample sequenced in a study of cytomegalovirus exposure and HLA in healthy donors. The table came from immunoSEQ multiplex PCR; TCRdb's copy has only in-frame clones and leaves some out. The data show 250,000 to 350,000 clones, with roughly 86% seen just once and approximately 0.96% held by the top ten. Sequencing was done on a sample of PBMCs. The source is a man aged 30 to 39 in good health and CMV-seronegative.

This rearrangement joins TRBV19 to TRBJ1-1, with 7 positions matching TRBD1. This CDR3 spans 13 amino acids. Germline V gene data show CDR1 as LNHDA and CDR2 as SQIVND (reference sequence). Germline trimming cut 7 bases from V and 0 bases from J; bases unmatched to any gene: 2. As DNA, the CDR3 is TGTGCCAGTACACAGGGGATGAACACTGAAGCTTTCTTT. This gives the protein CASTQGMNTEAFF. The full variable domain, rest sourced from reference TRBV19 and TRBJ1-1, is DGGITQSPKYLFRKEGQNVTLSCEQNLNHDAMYWYRQDPGQGLRLIYYSQIVNDFQKGDIAEGYSVSREKKESFPLTVTSAQKNPTAFYLCASTQGMNTEAFFGQGTRLTVV.

The chain employs TRBV7-6 and TRBJ2-2; 14 positions match TRBD2. This CDR3 has 16 amino acids. Unmatched junction bases numbered 4, after V lost 4 bases and J lost 6 bases. Looked up from germline, CDR1 is SGHVS and CDR2 is FNYEAQ. CDR3 nucleotides: TGTGCCAGCAGCTCCCTGACTAGCGGGGGGGCCGGGGAGCTGTTTTTT. It specifies CASSSLTSGGAGELFF.

The chain employs TRBV4-3 and TRBJ2-7; D possibly corresponds to TRBD1 (6 bases). CDR1 and CDR2 from the germline V gene are LGHNA and YSLEER. This CDR3 region has 18 residues. V lost 1 base, J lost 0 bases, and 19 bases lay in between. The CDR3 sequence is CASSQGFWGTRSSYEQYF. The CDR3 DNA sequence: TGCGCCAGCAGCCAAGGGTTTTGGGGGACACGCAGCTCCTACGAGCAGTACTTC.

The genes are TRBV7-6 and TRBJ2-1; 8 bases match TRBD2. Germline V gene data show CDR1 as SGHVS and CDR2 as FNYEAQ. Trimming cost V 5 bases and J 8 bases; bases outside gene matches: 17. This CDR3 is 17 amino acids long. Written as DNA, the CDR3 is TGTGCCAGCAGCCCGATCCTTGGGACGGGGGGGCATCATGAGCAGTTCTTC. It is translated as CASSPILGTGGHHEQFF. Using reference TRBV7-6 and TRBJ2-1 for the parts outside the CDR3, the full variable domain is GAGVSQSPRYKVTKRGQDVALRCDPISGHVSLYWYRQALGQGPEFLTYFNYEAQQDKSGLPNDRFSAERPEGSISTLTIQRTEQRDSAMYRCASSPILGTGGHHEQFFGPGTRLTVL.

J is TRBJ1-1 and V is TRBV7-2; 7 nucleotides line up with TRBD1. CDR1 and CDR2 (germline): SGHTA, FQGNSA. The V segment lost 6 bases and the J segment 4 bases; nucleotides outside the gene matches: 5. The CDR3 length is 13 residues. The CDR3 sequence is CASRIGGSTEAFF. CDR3 sequence (DNA): TGTGCCAGCAGAATAGGGGGCTCCACTGAAGCTTTCTTT.

This chain connects TRBV2 to TRBJ2-7; no clear D gene. CDR1 and CDR2 (germline): SNHLY, FYNNEI. The CDR3 contains 11 residues. V dropped 3 bases and J dropped 3 bases, with 3 bases sitting between them. The CDR3, as DNA: TGTGCCAGCAGTGACATCTACGAGCAGTACTTC. Translating gives CASSDIYEQYF.

The chain uses TRBV29-1 and TRBJ2-7; D unclear. V was clipped by 5 bases and J by 0 bases, with 5 bases between them. The CDR3 loop spans 11 amino acids. Germline loops: CDR1 SQVTM, CDR2 ANQGSEA. Written as DNA, the CDR3 is TGCAGCGTTTCTAGCTCCTACGAGCAGTACTTC. Translation gives CSVSSSYEQYF.

This clone was counted once. This chain joins TRBV6-4 and TRBJ1-5, with D perhaps TRBD1 (5 bases). CDR3 length: 14 amino acids. From germline, CDR1 is MRHNA and CDR2 SNTAGT. The germline V and J ends were trimmed by 10 bases and 6 bases, with 19 bases remaining between them. The CDR3 here is CAIWGGKEVQPQHF. For the CDR3, the DNA is TGTGCCATCTGGGGGGGGAAGGAAGTTCAGCCCCAGCATTTT.

This chain links TRBV5-4 with TRBJ2-3; weak D call: TRBD1 (6 bases). Germline CDR1 and CDR2: SGHNT and YYREEE (reference sequence). The CDR3 runs 15 residues. The V and J ends lost 0 bases and 6 bases respectively, with 14 bases between them. The CDR3 is CASSLDRARRDTQYF. The CDR3 DNA reads as TGTGCCAGCAGCTTGGACAGGGCTCGTAGGGATACGCAGTATTTT.

The V call is TRBV5-6, the J call TRBJ2-2, with D uncertain. V was cut by 1 base and J by 8 bases, with 9 bases left in between. The CDR3 covers 13 residues. Per the germline V gene, CDR1 is SGHDT and CDR2 is YYEEEE. In DNA, the CDR3 is TGTGCCAGCAGCTTGATCCCTTCTGGGGAGCTGTTTTTT. Translating it yields CASSLIPSGELFF.

The chain joins TRBV9 to TRBJ1-2; tentatively, D is TRBD1 (5 bases). V lost 6 bases, J lost 4 bases, and 13 bases lay in between. This CDR3 is built from 13 residues. Germline V lookup: CDR1 SGDLS, CDR2 YYNGEE. The chain's CDR3 is CASTQGKLYGYTF. The CDR3 nucleotides are TGTGCCAGCACCCAGGGTAAACTCTATGGCTACACCTTC.

The gene calls are TRBV11-2 and TRBJ1-2; tentative D call: TRBD1 (5 bases). CDR3 length: 15 residues. Germline CDR1 SGHAT, CDR2 FQNNGV. V was shortened by 0 bases and J by 4 bases, with 12 bases between the two germline ends. The CDR3 here is CASSLEGGSGYGYTF. The CDR3 DNA follows: TGTGCCAGCAGCTTAGAGGGGGGTAGCGGCTATGGCTACACCTTC.

The chain is built from TRBV30 and TRBJ1-2, with D tentatively TRBD1 (5 bases). V lost 0 bases, J lost 8 bases, and 13 bases lay in between. Germline CDR1 and CDR2: GTSNPN and SVGIG (reference sequence). The CDR3 runs to 13 residues. The CDR3 protein is CAWSVRQGLGYTF. The CDR3 DNA reads as TGTGCCTGGAGTGTAAGGCAGGGCTTAGGCTACACCTTC.

This clone was counted only a few times. This chain joins TRBV4-1 and TRBJ1-2, with 8 bases that match TRBD1. CDR3 length equals 14 residues. J gave up 4 bases and V 4 bases, and 5 bases lay outside the gene matches. Germline CDR1 is MGHRA and CDR2 is YSYEKL. Written as DNA, the CDR3 is TGCGCCAGCAGCCCTGGACAGGGACCCTATGGCTACACCTTC. Residues: CASSPGQGPYGYTF.

This chain connects TRBV18 to TRBJ2-2; maybe TRBD2 (5 bases). V was shortened by 5 bases and J by 9 bases, with 10 bases between the two germline ends. The CDR3 consists of 12 residues. The germline V gene encodes CDR1 KGHSH and CDR2 LQKENI. The CDR3 here is CASSEEAWELFF. The CDR3 nucleotides read TGTGCCAGCTCAGAGGAGGCCTGGGAGCTGTTTTTT.

The chain joins TRBV4-3 to TRBJ1-2, with D hard to call. The CDR3 sequence is 13 residues long. Trimming cost V 0 bases and J 8 bases, with 10 bases left between them. CDR1 and CDR2 (germline): LGHNA, YSLEER. The CDR3 coding sequence is TGCGCCAGCAGCCAAGATAGGGTAGCGGGCTACACCTTC. Encoded protein: CASSQDRVAGYTF.

The chain links TRBV12-5 to TRBJ1-3, with 7 bases lining up with TRBD1. The CDR3 is 17 residues long. Germline lookup yields CDR1 LGHNT and CDR2 FRNRAP. The V gene end was trimmed by 0 bases and the J gene end by 3 bases; junction bases not matched to a gene: 8. CDR3 amino acids: CASGLVQGQVYGNTIYF. CDR3 in DNA: TGTGCTAGTGGTTTGGTACAGGGGCAGGTCTATGGAAACACCATATATTTT.

The chain joins TRBV14 to TRBJ1-6; no firm D call. V dropped 0 bases and J dropped 5 bases, with 14 bases sitting between them. The CDR3 totals 17 residues. Germline V gene data show CDR1 as SGHDN and CDR2 as FVKESK. This CDR3 is CASSQESNGEDNSPLHF. The CDR3 bases are TGTGCCAGCAGCCAAGAGTCGAACGGAGAAGATAATTCACCCCTCCACTTT.

For the CDR3, the DNA is TGCGCCAGCAGCTGGGACAGGGGGCCGGGTGGCTACACCTTC. The encoded protein is CASSWDRGPGGYTF. The chain has TRBV5-1 and TRBJ1-2; 12 nucleotides align to TRBD1. After removal of 3 bases from V and 7 bases from J, the junction contained 4 bases not matched to a gene. Germline CDR1 is SGHRS and CDR2 is YFSETQ. The CDR3 is 14 residues long.

The rearrangement uses TRBV7-9 and TRBJ2-7; TRBD2 aligns across 7 bases. V was pared by 7 bases and J by 7 bases, with 7 bases of the junction left unmatched. Germline V lookup: CDR1 SEHNR, CDR2 FQNEAQ (reference sequence). The CDR3 runs to 12 residues. The CDR3 region is CASTFLGGEQYF. CDR3 DNA: TGTGCCAGCACCTTCCTCGGGGGGGAGCAGTACTTC.

V gene TRBV2 combines with J gene TRBJ2-3, with 7 positions matching TRBD2. After removal of 1 base from V and 1 base from J, the junction contained 5 bases not matched to a gene. The CDR3 is 16 amino acids. In germline, CDR1 is SNHLY, CDR2 FYNNEI. CDR3 sequence: CASSEEVGGGTDTQYF. The DNA for the CDR3 is TGTGCCAGCAGTGAAGAGGTTGGGGGGGGCACAGATACGCAGTATTTT.

This clone has only one observation. The rearrangement uses TRBV19 and TRBJ2-3; 11 nucleotides align to TRBD2. This CDR3 is built from 16 residues. V was clipped by 5 bases and J by 2 bases; unmatched bases: 6. Per germline, CDR1 LNHDA and CDR2 SQIVND (reference sequence). CDR3 in DNA: TGTGCCAGTAGTCTTAGACTAGCGGGGCACACAGATACGCAGTATTTT. Translated: CASSLRLAGHTDTQYF.

The chain joins TRBV7-2 to TRBJ1-6, with D possibly matching TRBD1 (6 bases). The ends were cut back, 4 bases at V and 7 bases at J, with 8 bases in the middle. The CDR3 spans 13 residues. CDR1 is SGHTA, CDR2 FQGNSA, per germline. The DNA of the CDR3 is TGTGCCAGCAGCTCACAGGGCAATTCACCCCTCCACTTT. Encoded protein: CASSSQGNSPLHF.

V gene TRBV18 combines with J gene TRBJ2-7; D remains unclear. CDR1 KGHSH and CDR2 LQKENI come from the germline V gene. The V gene lost 0 bases and the J gene lost 0 bases, with 18 bases spanning the gap. The CDR3 is 18 amino acids. The CDR3 nucleotides are TGTGCCAGCTCACCACCGGTTTCCCCTCACAGTAGCTCCTACGAGCAGTACTTC. Encoded protein: CASSPPVSPHSSSYEQYF.

J is TRBJ1-6 and V is TRBV6-6, with TRBD1 identical over 10 bases. The V gene's germline CDR1 is MNHNY and CDR2 SVGAGI (reference sequence). The ends lost 5 bases at V and 10 bases at J; junction bases unmatched: 5. This CDR3 is built from 14 residues. In DNA form, the CDR3 reads TGTGCCAGCAGTCGGGACAGGGGTCGCTCACCCCTCCACTTT. Translated: CASSRDRGRSPLHF.

The CDR3 is CASSYRGGTQYF. In DNA, the CDR3 is TGTGCCAGCAGTTACCGAGGGGGTACGCAGTATTTT. The chain is built from TRBV6-5 and TRBJ2-3, with D possibly being TRBD1 (6 bases). The CDR3 length is 12 residues. Germline V gene lookup returns CDR1 MNHEY and CDR2 SVGAGI. Between the trimmed V and J ends, which lost 2 bases and 8 bases, there was a span of 8 bases.

The CDR3 sequence: CASRRPDRDHNEQFF. CDR3 in DNA: TGTGCCAGCAGACGACCAGACAGGGACCACAATGAGCAGTTCTTC. The gene calls are TRBV2 and TRBJ2-1, with 7 bases fitting TRBD1. The germline gives CDR1 SNHLY, CDR2 FYNNEI. J gave up 5 bases and V 6 bases, and 10 bases lay outside the gene matches. The CDR3 contains 15 residues.

This clone was observed a handful of times. The chain combines TRBV7-9 with TRBJ2-1; D is unclear. The CDR3 covers 12 residues. V was clipped by 6 bases and J by 3 bases, with 6 bases between them. CDR1 SEHNR and CDR2 FQNEAQ come from the germline V gene (reference sequence). CDR3 sequence (DNA): TGTGCCAGCAGTTATAGCTACAATGAGCAGTTCTTC. It translates to CASSYSYNEQFF.

The gene calls are TRBV2 and TRBJ2-7, with a possible D match to TRBD1 (6 bases). Germline CDR1 is SNHLY and CDR2 is FYNNEI. This CDR3 spans 14 amino acids. The V end was cut by 7 bases, the J end by 3 bases, with 16 bases between. In nucleotides, the CDR3 is TGTGCCAGCACTAAGTGGGGGCAGAACTACGAGCAGTACTTC. Its translation: CASTKWGQNYEQYF.